The sequence of this T cell receptor beta chain was determined in a study of PD-1 blockade in classical Hodgkin lymphoma. Repertoires were generated with immunoSEQ multiplex PCR, while TCRdb's copy carries only in-frame clones and drops some. Seen here are under 40,000 clones, roughly four fifths observed once, and the top ten hold more than 30%. Relapse after autologous stem cell transplantation occurred in every patient, and brentuximab vedotin exposure varied. Best overall response was complete response, partial response or progressive disease in these relapsed/refractory classical Hodgkin lymphoma patients. About this clone itself: Antigen unknown.

This CDR3 is 16 amino acids long. With V trimmed by 5 bases and J by 9 bases, 11 bases remained unmatched. CDR1 SGHTA and CDR2 FQGNSA come from the germline V gene. Study-level findings and limits: By C4D1, CD4+ diversity increased significantly, especially in complete responders. Reasons behind the repertoire differences stay unclear, perhaps disease activity or earlier therapy. Reported findings placed baseline TCR diversity lower in newly diagnosed patients (compared with healthy donors).

The source material was peripheral blood mononuclear cells (PBMCs), sampled at baseline. The clonotype originates from a human donor with classical Hodgkin lymphoma. The genes are TRBV7-2 and TRBJ2-1; 12 positions agree with TRBD2. The CDR3: CASSPSPSGGASEQFF. The CDR3 coding sequence is TGTGCCAGCAGCCCCTCCCCTAGCGGGGGGGCAAGTGAGCAGTTCTTC.